Listed below are T cell receptor beta chains from one sample, sequenced in a study of CD8 T cells in Susac syndrome. One entry per CDR3 protein, called by TCRdb with MiXCR from the immunoSEQ multiplex PCR reads. The sample carries under 200,000 distinct CDR3 sequences, roughly 95% recorded once. Sample: CD8+ T cells from PBMCs. Receptors originate from a human donor with multiple sclerosis. CDR3s include the opening cysteine and the closing phenylalanine or tryptophan. The D gene is left open where the match is weak. Expanded clones are given a class, and other clones once, few, many or no size at all.

J gene,D gene,V gene,clone size,CDR3 protein,CDR3 DNA
TRBJ1-2,.,TRBV25-1,.,CASSEGNFYGYTF,TGTGCCAGCAGTGAGGGAAACTTCTATGGCTACACCTTC
TRBJ1-1,.,TRBV4-1,.,CASSQRQLNTEAFF,TGCGCCAGCAGCCAAAGACAACTGAACACTGAAGCTTTCTTT
TRBJ2-2,.,TRBV29-1,.,CSVFSINQNTGELFF,TGCAGCGTCTTCTCTATAAATCAGAACACCGGGGAGCTGTTTTTT
TRBJ1-5,.,TRBV19,.,CASSIDYSNQPQHF,TGTGCCAGTAGTATCGATTATAGCAATCAGCCCCAGCATTTT
TRBJ2-5,TRBD1,TRBV24-1,.,CATSDCVGTVQETQYF,TGTGCCACCAGTGATTGTGTCGGGACAGTTCAAGAGACCCAGTACTTC
TRBJ2-3,TRBD2,TRBV29-1,.,CSVTAGLAANTDTQYF,TGCAGCGTTACCGCCGGACTAGCGGCTAACACAGATACGCAGTATTTT
TRBJ2-7,.,TRBV14,.,CASSQVGDRNEQYF,TGTGCCAGCAGCCAAGTAGGGGATCGGAACGAGCAGTACTTC
TRBJ2-7,.,TRBV4-1,.,CASSQGRDGGYEQYF,TGCGCCAGCAGCCAAGGGCGGGACGGAGGTTACGAGCAGTACTTC
TRBJ2-2,.,TRBV28,.,CASSIGVDRAGELFF,TGTGCCAGCAGCATCGGGGTAGACCGGGCCGGGGAGCTGTTTTTT
TRBJ2-3,TRBD2,TRBV4-2,.,CASSQEGLAGTDTQYF,TGTGCCAGCAGCCAAGAGGGACTAGCGGGAACGGATACGCAGTATTTT
TRBJ2-1,.,TRBV6-5,many,CASSWGDSYNEQFF,TGTGCCAGCAGTTGGGGAGACAGTTACAATGAGCAGTTCTTC
TRBJ2-7,.,TRBV20-1,.,CSATRIGVAPYEQYF,TGCAGTGCTACGAGAATAGGCGTGGCCCCCTACGAGCAGTACTTC
TRBJ2-5,TRBD2,TRBV2,once,CASSNGLAGETETQYF,TGTGCCAGCAGTAATGGACTAGCGGGAGAGACGGAGACCCAGTACTTC
TRBJ2-7,.,TRBV9,.,CASSVAGVQDEQYF,TGTGCCAGCAGCGTAGCGGGGGTGCAGGACGAGCAGTACTTC
TRBJ2-1,TRBD2,TRBV9,.,CASSPQRGQVNEQFF,TGTGCCAGCAGCCCCCAGCGGGGGCAGGTCAATGAGCAGTTCTTC
TRBJ2-5,TRBD1,TRBV27,.,CASSDRGFKETQYF,TGTGCCAGCAGTGACAGGGGTTTTAAAGAGACCCAGTACTTC
TRBJ1-1,.,TRBV7-3,.,CASSLLRRGRGTEAFF,TGTGCCAGCAGCCTCCTGAGGAGGGGCCGAGGAACTGAAGCTTTCTTT
TRBJ2-1,.,TRBV28,.,CASSLTVSGTFEQFF,TGTGCCAGCAGTTTAACAGTCTCGGGAACCTTTGAGCAGTTCTTC
TRBJ2-5,.,TRBV7-2,.,CASSLLETLLSTQYF,TGTGCCAGCAGCTTGCTGGAAACCCTTCTTTCAACCCAGTACTTC
TRBJ1-1,.,TRBV30,.,CAWSWVQSNPILF,TGTGCCTGGAGTTGGGTGCAGTCAAACCCAATCCTCTTT
TRBJ2-2,TRBD2,TRBV14,.,CASSPLRGGAPSGELFF,TGTGCCAGCAGCCCCTTGCGCGGGGGGGCCCCTTCCGGGGAGCTGTTTTTT
TRBJ1-5,.,TRBV9,.,CASSATDYSNQPQHF,TGTGCCAGCAGCGCGACAGATTATAGCAATCAGCCCCAGCATTTT
TRBJ1-1,.,TRBV25-1,.,CASSERGTEAFF,TGTGCCAGCAGTGAACGGGGCACTGAAGCTTTCTTT
TRBJ2-2,TRBD2,TRBV9,.,CASSARLAGVEDTGELFF,TGTGCCAGCAGCGCCCGGCTAGCGGGAGTAGAGGACACCGGGGAGCTGTTTTTT
TRBJ2-7,TRBD1,TRBV20-1,.,CSARDHGTASYEQYF,TGCAGTGCTAGAGATCACGGGACAGCCTCCTACGAGCAGTACTTC
TRBJ2-4,.,TRBV27,.,CASSPAGAKNIQYF,TGTGCCAGCAGTCCAGCGGGAGCCAAAAACATTCAGTACTTC
TRBJ2-1,.,TRBV27,.,CASSLGGSHNEQFF,TGTGCCAGCAGTTTAGGGGGGAGTCACAATGAGCAGTTCTTC
TRBJ2-1,.,TRBV9,.,CASSAGRSTYNEQFF,TGTGCCAGCAGCGCCGGGAGAAGTACCTACAATGAGCAGTTCTTC
TRBJ2-7,.,TRBV5-1,.,CASSQDSRYEQYF,TGCGCCAGCAGCCAGGACAGCCGCTACGAGCAGTACTTC
TRBJ2-1,.,TRBV2,.,CAGKEFDSYNEQFF,TGTGCCGGAAAGGAGTTTGACTCCTACAATGAGCAGTTCTTC
TRBJ2-4,.,TRBV25-1,.,CASSYERTPQEKNIQYF,TGTGCCAGCTCTTATGAGCGGACACCTCAAGAAAAAAACATTCAGTACTTC
TRBJ2-7,TRBD1,TRBV9,.,CASSVVEGAYEQYF,TGTGCCAGCAGCGTAGTCGAGGGGGCTTACGAGCAGTACTTC
TRBJ1-1,TRBD1,TRBV27,.,CASSSRQGLNTEAFF,TGTGCCAGCAGTTCCCGACAGGGGTTGAACACTGAAGCTTTCTTT
TRBJ2-4,TRBD2,TRBV7-9,.,CASSSWTSVNIQYF,TGTGCCAGCAGCTCCTGGACTAGCGTAAACATTCAGTACTTC
TRBJ1-5,.,TRBV15,.,CATSRDSDLQPQHF,TGTGCCACCAGCAGAGATTCGGATCTACAGCCCCAGCATTTT
TRBJ2-7,.,TRBV7-2,.,CASSLFGLDSSYEQYF,TGTGCCAGCAGCTTATTCGGACTGGACAGCTCCTACGAGCAGTACTTC
TRBJ2-4,.,TRBV7-9,.,CASSPDGENIQYF,TGTGCCAGCAGCCCAGACGGAGAAAACATTCAGTACTTC
TRBJ1-2,.,TRBV19,.,CASSIPGHTGNHGYTF,TGTGCCAGTAGTATCCCGGGCCATACAGGGAATCATGGCTACACCTTC
TRBJ2-3,TRBD2,TRBV6-5,.,CASSSLAGGWDTQYF,TGTGCCAGCAGTTCGCTAGCGGGGGGATGGGATACGCAGTATTTT
TRBJ2-7,TRBD2,TRBV29-1,.,CSVEDRGGDFYEQYF,TGCAGCGTTGAAGATCGTGGGGGGGATTTCTACGAGCAGTACTTC
TRBJ2-7,.,TRBV5-6,.,CASSLEAAVRRDEQYF,TGTGCCAGCAGCTTGGAAGCGGCCGTCCGGCGGGACGAGCAGTACTTC
TRBJ2-3,.,TRBV6-1,.,CASSDTQYF,TGTGCCAGCAGTGATACGCAGTATTTT
TRBJ2-5,.,TRBV6-5,.,CASSYESLSGTQYF,TGTGCCAGCAGTTACGAAAGTCTATCCGGGACCCAGTACTTC
TRBJ1-1,.,TRBV15,.,CATSRAEGLTEAFF,TGTGCCACCAGCCGTGCGGAGGGTTTAACTGAAGCTTTCTTT
TRBJ2-2,.,TRBV29-1,once,CSVRPQVGSDAGELFF,TGCAGCGTTCGCCCGCAGGTGGGAAGTGACGCCGGGGAGCTGTTTTTT
TRBJ2-5,TRBD1,TRBV2,.,CAGWTGQETQYF,TGTGCCGGCTGGACAGGGCAAGAGACCCAGTACTTC
TRBJ2-7,TRBD1,TRBV28,.,CASSSPSDRGAYEQYF,TGTGCCAGCAGTTCACCGTCGGACAGGGGGGCCTACGAGCAGTACTTC
TRBJ2-7,TRBD2,TRBV20-1,.,CSASRLAGTYEQYF,TGCAGTGCTAGTAGACTAGCGGGGACCTACGAGCAGTACTTC
TRBJ2-3,TRBD1,TRBV14,.,CASSPRPDRATDTQYF,TGTGCCAGCAGCCCCCGACCGGACAGGGCCACAGATACGCAGTATTTT
TRBJ2-7,TRBD1,TRBV5-1,.,CASSPLTGPLVYEQYF,TGCGCCAGCAGCCCCCTGACAGGGCCTCTCGTCTACGAGCAGTACTTC
TRBJ2-7,.,TRBV7-8,.,CASSTPKASEQYF,TGTGCCAGCAGCACACCCAAGGCGAGCGAGCAGTACTTC
TRBJ2-7,.,TRBV11-2,once,CASSSREEDEQYF,TGTGCCAGCAGCTCCAGGGAGGAGGACGAGCAGTACTTC
TRBJ2-2,.,TRBV27,.,CASRPGQRSGELFF,TGTGCCAGCAGACCCGGACAGAGATCCGGGGAGCTGTTTTTT